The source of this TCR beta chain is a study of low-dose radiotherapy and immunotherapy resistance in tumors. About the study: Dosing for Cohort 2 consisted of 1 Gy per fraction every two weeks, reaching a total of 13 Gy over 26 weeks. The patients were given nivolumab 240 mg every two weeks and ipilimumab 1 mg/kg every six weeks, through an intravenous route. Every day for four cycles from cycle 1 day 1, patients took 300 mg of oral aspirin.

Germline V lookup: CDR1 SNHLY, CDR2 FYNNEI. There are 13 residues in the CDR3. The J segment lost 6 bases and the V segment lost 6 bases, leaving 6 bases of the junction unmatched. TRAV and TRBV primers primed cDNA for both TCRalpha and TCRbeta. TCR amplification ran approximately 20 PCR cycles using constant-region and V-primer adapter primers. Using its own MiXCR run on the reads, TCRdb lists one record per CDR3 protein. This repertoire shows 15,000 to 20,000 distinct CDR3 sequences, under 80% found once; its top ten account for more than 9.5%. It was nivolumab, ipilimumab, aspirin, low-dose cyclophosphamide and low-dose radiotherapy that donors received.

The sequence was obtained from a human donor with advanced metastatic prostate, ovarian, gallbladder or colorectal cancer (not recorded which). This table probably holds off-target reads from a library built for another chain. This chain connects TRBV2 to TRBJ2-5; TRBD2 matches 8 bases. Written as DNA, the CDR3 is TGTGCCAGCAGAGTCCGGGGGGGTCAGACCCAGTACTTC. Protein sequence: CASRVRGGQTQYF.